This record covers a single T cell receptor beta chain. Its target is unknown. Per germline, CDR1 SGHRS and CDR2 YFSETQ. Trimming at V came to 2 bases and at J to 6 bases, leaving 6 bases not matched to a gene. The CDR3 consists of 14 residues. These data come from a study of cytomegalovirus exposure and HLA in healthy donors. Sequencing used immunoSEQ multiplex PCR; TCRdb keeps in-frame clones, though not all of them. Of around 190,000 clones listed, 86% are singletons. Study results and limitations: Associated with cytomegalovirus, according to the listing, were fewer than 200 TCR beta chains. According to a later analysis, TCR clusters from the first cohort tended to co-occur in the 120 or so validation repertoires.

Sequences were obtained from PBMCs. The sequence derives from a woman younger than 30 in good health and CMV-seronegative. V and J are TRBV5-1 and TRBJ1-2, with 8 bases matching TRBD1. The CDR3 sequence: CASSLNPQGDGYTF. The CDR3 nucleotides read TGCGCCAGCAGCTTAAATCCACAGGGGGATGGCTACACCTTC. The full variable domain, in which reference TRBV5-1 and TRBJ1-2 provide the parts outside the CDR3, is KAGVTQTPRYLIKTRGQQVTLSCSPISGHRSVSWYQQTPGQGLQFLFEYFSETQRNKGNFPGRFSGRQFSNSRSEMNVSTLELGDSALYLCASSLNPQGDGYTFGSGTRLTVV.